This TCR beta chain appears in the sequencing data of a study of technical replicates of blood from a few donors. This clone was recorded only once. Only in-frame clones appear in the TCRdb table, and some are missing; sequencing was by immunoSEQ multiplex PCR. The table includes about 70,000 clones, roughly nine tenths detected once. With 3 bases clipped from V and 7 bases from J, the junction kept 6 bases outside the gene matches. Germline CDR1 and CDR2: SGHTA and FQGNSA. This CDR3 contains 15 residues. The sample comprised PBMCs. The clonotype comes from a human donor in good health. Some clones in this sample may be carry-over from other donors' samples. The J gene is TRBJ1-3, the V gene TRBV7-2; 10 bases are a match to TRBD1. In DNA, the CDR3 is TGTGCCAGCAGCTTCGTCCCGGGACAGGGGAACACCATATATTTT. Translation gives CASSFVPGQGNTIYF.